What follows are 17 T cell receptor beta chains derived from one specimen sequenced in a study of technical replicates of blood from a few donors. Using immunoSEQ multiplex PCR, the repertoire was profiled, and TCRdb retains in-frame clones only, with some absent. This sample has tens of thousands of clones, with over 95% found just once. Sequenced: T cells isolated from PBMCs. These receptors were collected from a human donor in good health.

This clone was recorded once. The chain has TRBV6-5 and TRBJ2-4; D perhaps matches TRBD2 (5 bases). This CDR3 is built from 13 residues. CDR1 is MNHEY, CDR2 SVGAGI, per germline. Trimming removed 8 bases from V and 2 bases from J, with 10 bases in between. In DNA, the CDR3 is TGTGCCAGCCAACGGGATCCCAAAAACATTCAGTACTTC. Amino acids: CASQRDPKNIQYF.

In DNA, the CDR3 is TGTGCCAGCAGCACCCAGCGAGGGGGCAGTCCGAAGCAGTACTTC. Its protein product is CASSTQRGGSPKQYF. The V call is TRBV9, the J call TRBJ2-7, with 7 bases fitting TRBD1. The junction had 15 bases not matched to a gene; V was cut back by 4 bases and J by 8 bases. The length of the CDR3 is 15 residues. Germline CDR1 SGDLS, CDR2 YYNGEE.

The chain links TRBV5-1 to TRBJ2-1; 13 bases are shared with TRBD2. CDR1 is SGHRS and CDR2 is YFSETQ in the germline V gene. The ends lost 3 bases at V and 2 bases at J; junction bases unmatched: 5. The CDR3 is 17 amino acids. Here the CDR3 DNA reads TGCGCCAGCAGCTCGCGGACTAGCGGGAGCCCCTACAATGAGCAGTTCTTC. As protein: CASSSRTSGSPYNEQFF.

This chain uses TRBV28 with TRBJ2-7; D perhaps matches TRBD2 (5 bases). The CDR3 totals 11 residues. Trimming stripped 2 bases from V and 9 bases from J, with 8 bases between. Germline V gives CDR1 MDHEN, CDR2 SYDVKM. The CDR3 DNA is TGTGCCAGCAGTTTAGAGGGTCCGCAGTACTTC. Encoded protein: CASSLEGPQYF.

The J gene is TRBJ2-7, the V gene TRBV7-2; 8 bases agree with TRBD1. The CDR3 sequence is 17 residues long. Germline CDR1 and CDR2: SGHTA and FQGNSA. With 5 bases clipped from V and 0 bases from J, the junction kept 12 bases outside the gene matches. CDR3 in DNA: TGTGCCAGCAGCCCTACCGGTACAGGGGGTCACTCCTACGAGCAGTACTTC. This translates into CASSPTGTGGHSYEQYF.

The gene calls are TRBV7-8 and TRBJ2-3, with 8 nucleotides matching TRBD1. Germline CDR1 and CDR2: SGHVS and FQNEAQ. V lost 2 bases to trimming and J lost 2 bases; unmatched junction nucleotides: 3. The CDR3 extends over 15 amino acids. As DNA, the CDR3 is TGTGCCAGCAGCTTAATGGACAGGGTCACAGATACGCAGTATTTT. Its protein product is CASSLMDRVTDTQYF.

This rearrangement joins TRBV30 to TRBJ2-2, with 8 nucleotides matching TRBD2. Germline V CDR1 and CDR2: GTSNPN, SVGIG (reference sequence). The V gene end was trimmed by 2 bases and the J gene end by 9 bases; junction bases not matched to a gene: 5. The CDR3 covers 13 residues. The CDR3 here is CAWSPGLARELFF. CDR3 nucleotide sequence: TGTGCCTGGAGTCCCGGACTAGCCAGGGAGCTGTTTTTT.

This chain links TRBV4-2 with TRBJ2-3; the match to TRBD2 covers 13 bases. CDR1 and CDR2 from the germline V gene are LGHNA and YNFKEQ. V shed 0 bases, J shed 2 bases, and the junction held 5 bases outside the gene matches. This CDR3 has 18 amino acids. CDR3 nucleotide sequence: TGTGCCAGCAGCCAAGATCTGACTAGCGGGAGGTTCACAGATACGCAGTATTTT. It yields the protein CASSQDLTSGRFTDTQYF.

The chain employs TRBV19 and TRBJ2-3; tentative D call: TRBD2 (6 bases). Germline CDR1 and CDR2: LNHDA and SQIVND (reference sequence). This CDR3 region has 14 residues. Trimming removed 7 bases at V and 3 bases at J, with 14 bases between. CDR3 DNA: TGTGCCAGTAAGGAGGGAGGACGGACAGATACGCAGTATTTT. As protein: CASKEGGRTDTQYF.

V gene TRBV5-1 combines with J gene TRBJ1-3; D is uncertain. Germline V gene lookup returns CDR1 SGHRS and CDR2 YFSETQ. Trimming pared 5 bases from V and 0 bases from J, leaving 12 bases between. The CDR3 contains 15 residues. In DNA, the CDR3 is TGCGCCAGCAGTTTTCAGGCCGACTCTGGAAACACCATATATTTT. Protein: CASSFQADSGNTIYF.

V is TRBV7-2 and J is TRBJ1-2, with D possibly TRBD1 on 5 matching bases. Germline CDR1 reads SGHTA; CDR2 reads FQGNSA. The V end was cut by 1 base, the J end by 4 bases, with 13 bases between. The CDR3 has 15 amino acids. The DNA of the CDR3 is TGTGCCAGCAGCTTAGATCCAGGGCGCTCCTATGGCTACACCTTC. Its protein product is CASSLDPGRSYGYTF.

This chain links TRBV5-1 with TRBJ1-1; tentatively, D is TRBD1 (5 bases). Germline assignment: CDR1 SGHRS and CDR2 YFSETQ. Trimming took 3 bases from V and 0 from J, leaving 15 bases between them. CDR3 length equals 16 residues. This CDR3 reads CASSSRDGGLNTEAFF. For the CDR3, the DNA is TGCGCCAGCAGCTCCCGGGACGGGGGACTGAACACTGAAGCTTTCTTT. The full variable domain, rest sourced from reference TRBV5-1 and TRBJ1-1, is KAGVTQTPRYLIKTRGQQVTLSCSPISGHRSVSWYQQTPGQGLQFLFEYFSETQRNKGNFPGRFSGRQFSNSRSEMNVSTLELGDSALYLCASSSRDGGLNTEAFFGQGTRLTVV.

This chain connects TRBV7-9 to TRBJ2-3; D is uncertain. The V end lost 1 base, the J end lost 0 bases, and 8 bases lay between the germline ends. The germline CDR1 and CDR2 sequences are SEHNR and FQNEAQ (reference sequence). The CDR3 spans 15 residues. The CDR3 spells CASSLEPVSTDTQYF. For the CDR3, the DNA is TGTGCCAGCAGCTTAGAGCCTGTTAGCACAGATACGCAGTATTTT.

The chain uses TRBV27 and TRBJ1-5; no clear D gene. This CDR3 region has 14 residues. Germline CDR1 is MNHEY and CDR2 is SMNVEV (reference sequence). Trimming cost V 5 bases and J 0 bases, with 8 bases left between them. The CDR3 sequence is CASSPLGSNQPQHF. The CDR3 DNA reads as TGTGCCAGCAGTCCCCTCGGTAGCAATCAGCCCCAGCATTTT.

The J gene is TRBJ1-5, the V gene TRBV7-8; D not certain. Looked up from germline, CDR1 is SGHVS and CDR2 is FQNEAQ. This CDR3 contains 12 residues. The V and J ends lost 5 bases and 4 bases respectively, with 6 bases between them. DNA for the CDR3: TGTGCCAGCAGCCCCGTTAATCAGCCCCAGCATTTT. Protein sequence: CASSPVNQPQHF.

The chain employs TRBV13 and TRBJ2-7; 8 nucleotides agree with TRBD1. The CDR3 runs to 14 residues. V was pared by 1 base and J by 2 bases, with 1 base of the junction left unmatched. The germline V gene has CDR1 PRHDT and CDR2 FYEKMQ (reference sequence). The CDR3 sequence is CASSLEQGAYEQYF. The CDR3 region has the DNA TGTGCCAGCAGCTTAGAACAGGGGGCCTACGAGCAGTACTTC.

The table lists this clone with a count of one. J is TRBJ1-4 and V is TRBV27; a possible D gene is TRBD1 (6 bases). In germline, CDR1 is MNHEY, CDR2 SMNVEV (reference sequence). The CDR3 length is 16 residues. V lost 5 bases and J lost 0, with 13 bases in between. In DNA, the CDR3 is TGTGCCAGCAGTAAGAGGACAGATGCAACTAATGAAAAACTGTTTTTT. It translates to CASSKRTDATNEKLFF. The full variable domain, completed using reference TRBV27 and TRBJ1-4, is EAQVTQNPRYLITVTGKKLTVTCSQNMNHEYMSWYRQDPGLGLRQIYYSMNVEVTDKGDVPEGYKVSRKEKRNFPLILESPSPNQTSLYFCASSKRTDATNEKLFFGSGTQLSVL.